Presented here are 28 T cell receptor beta chains from one specimen sequenced in a study of cytomegalovirus exposure and HLA in healthy donors. PCR used 60 Vbeta primers and 13 Jbeta primers. The data were produced by immunoSEQ multiplex PCR, yet TCRdb's version contains in-frame clones alone and is incomplete. This sample has 170,000 or so clones; roughly 78% occur once, and the top ten carry less than 15%. Sequenced sample: PBMCs. These TCRs come from a woman between 45 and 65 years old in good health and CMV-seropositive.

The chain is built from TRBV14 and TRBJ1-1; D gene unclear. Deletions cut 1 base from V and 4 bases from J, with 4 bases between. Germline CDR1 and CDR2: SGHDN and FVKESK. The CDR3 covers 12 residues. The CDR3 region is CASSQAFTEAFF. The CDR3 DNA is TGTGCCAGCAGCCAAGCCTTCACTGAAGCTTTCTTT. Variable domain in full (rest from reference TRBV14 and TRBJ1-1): EAGVTQFPSHSVIEKGQTVTLRCDPISGHDNLYWYRRVMGKEIKFLLHFVKESKQDESGMPNNRFLAERTGGTYSTLKVQPAELEDSGVYFCASSQAFTEAFFGQGTRLTVV.

This chain joins TRBV30 and TRBJ2-5; D may be TRBD1 (5 bases). The CDR3 has 10 residues. The germline V gene has CDR1 GTSNPN and CDR2 SVGIG (reference sequence). V was pared by 3 bases and J by 10 bases, with 9 bases between. For the CDR3, the DNA is TGTGCCTGGAGAGGGGTTTTCCAGTACTTC. Translation gives CAWRGVFQYF. The whole variable domain, filled in from reference TRBV30 and TRBJ2-5, reads SQTIHQWPATLVQPVGSPLSLECTVEGTSNPNLYWYRQAAGRGLQLLFYSVGIGQISSEVPQNLSASRPQDRQFILSSKKLLLSDSGFYLCAWRGVFQYFGPGTRLLVL.

This clone has more than one count but fewer than ten. The CDR3 DNA is TGTGCCAGCAGCTCCTACGGAGGCTACGAGCAGTACTTC. This codes for CASSSYGGYEQYF. The rearrangement links TRBV5-8 to TRBJ2-7; D possibly corresponds to TRBD2 (5 bases). The CDR3 runs 13 residues. V gave up 3 bases and J gave up 3 bases, with 10 bases separating them. Germline V gene lookup returns CDR1 SGHTS and CDR2 YDEGEE.

A few counts support this clone. The same CDR3 also results from other DNA sequences found in this sample. This chain joins TRBV13 and TRBJ2-7; possibly TRBD2 for D (6 bases). The CDR3 consists of 14 residues. V lost 2 bases and J 6 bases, leaving 14 bases between the germline ends. The germline gives CDR1 PRHDT, CDR2 FYEKMQ (reference sequence). CDR3 nucleotides: TGTGCCAGCAGCTTAACGGGACTCGTGGGCGAGCAGTACTTC. It codes for CASSLTGLVGEQYF.

V and J are TRBV5-4 and TRBJ2-2; D call uncertain. The CDR3 is made up of 14 amino acids. Germline-derived CDR1 and CDR2 are SGHNT and YYREEE (reference sequence). V lost 4 bases, J lost 1 base, and 8 bases lay in between. The CDR3 DNA reads as TGTGCCAGCAGCCTGACGGGGAACACCGGGGAGCTGTTTTTT. This translates into CASSLTGNTGELFF. Together with reference TRBV5-4 and TRBJ2-2, the CDR3 gives the full variable domain: ETGVTQSPTHLIKTRGQQVTLRCSSQSGHNTVSWYQQALGQGPQFIFQYYREEENGRGNFPPRFSGLQFPNYSSELNVNALELDDSALYLCASSLTGNTGELFFGEGSRLTVL.

The rearrangement links TRBV5-1 to TRBJ2-7; TRBD2 is a possible D gene (6 bases). Trimming took 1 base from V and 0 from J, leaving 14 bases between them. Germline V gives CDR1 SGHRS, CDR2 YFSETQ. This CDR3 is 16 amino acids long. The CDR3 loop reads CASSLIGSGGSYEQYF. In DNA, the CDR3 is TGCGCCAGCAGCTTGATTGGGTCCGGGGGCTCCTACGAGCAGTACTTC.

The rearrangement uses TRBV11-1 and TRBJ2-3; 7 nucleotides agree with TRBD2. The CDR3 runs to 14 residues. Looked up from germline, CDR1 is SGHAT and CDR2 is FQDESV (reference sequence). The junction had 8 bases not matched to a gene; V was cut back by 3 bases and J by 8 bases. As DNA, the CDR3 is TGTGCCAGCAGCTTTCTAGCGGATGGCGGTACGCAGTATTTT. Translation: CASSFLADGGTQYF.

This chain uses TRBV19 with TRBJ2-7, with 9 bases aligning to TRBD1. V shed 2 bases and J 4 bases; nucleotides not matched to a gene: 6. Germline loops: CDR1 LNHDA, CDR2 SQIVND (reference sequence). CDR3 length: 15 amino acids. The CDR3 nucleotides are TGTGCCAGTAGTATATCCGGGACAGGGACTTACGAGCAGTACTTC. Translation: CASSISGTGTYEQYF. Full variable domain (outside the CDR3, taken from reference TRBV19 and TRBJ2-7): DGGITQSPKYLFRKEGQNVTLSCEQNLNHDAMYWYRQDPGQGLRLIYYSQIVNDFQKGDIAEGYSVSREKKESFPLTVTSAQKNPTAFYLCASSISGTGTYEQYFGPGTRLTVT.

This chain links TRBV6-1 with TRBJ1-5; no firm D call. Germline CDR1 reads MNHNS; CDR2 reads SASEGT. The V and J ends lost 6 bases and 0 bases respectively, with 9 bases between them. The CDR3 is 14 residues long. The DNA for the CDR3 is TGTGCCAGCAGAACCGGGTCTAGCAATCAGCCCCAGCATTTT. Translation: CASRTGSSNQPQHF.

This chain links TRBV5-4 with TRBJ1-4, with a weak D call TRBD1 (5 bases). This CDR3 spans 16 amino acids. Germline-derived CDR1 and CDR2 are SGHNT and YYREEE (reference sequence). The germline V and J ends were trimmed by 4 bases and 0 bases, with 13 bases remaining between them. The CDR3 DNA follows: TGTGCCAGCAGCCAGGGAATGAAAGCAACTAATGAAAAACTGTTTTTT. Amino acid sequence: CASSQGMKATNEKLFF.

The J gene is TRBJ2-2, the V gene TRBV5-1, with 7 bases aligning to TRBD1. This CDR3 has 18 amino acids. The V and J ends lost 4 bases and 2 bases, in that order; junction bases with no gene match: 14. CDR1 and CDR2 (germline): SGHRS, YFSETQ. Here the CDR3 DNA reads TGCGCCAGCAGCCAACGATATCGTGAGGGGGCCAACACCGGGGAGCTGTTTTTT. Translation gives CASSQRYREGANTGELFF.

The V call is TRBV13, the J call TRBJ2-7; 12 bases line up with TRBD2. The V gene end was trimmed by 3 bases and the J gene end by 4 bases; junction bases not matched to a gene: 4. The CDR3 totals 15 residues. Germline CDR1 reads PRHDT; CDR2 reads FYEKMQ (reference sequence). In DNA form, the CDR3 reads TGTGCCAGCAGCTTCGGACTAGCGGGGCATTACGAGCAGTACTTC. Its translation is CASSFGLAGHYEQYF.

The chain is built from TRBV29-1 and TRBJ2-7; 10 bases are a match to TRBD1. The germline CDR1 and CDR2 sequences are SQVTM and ANQGSEA. This CDR3 has 14 amino acids. V trimming: 8 bases; J trimming: 2 bases; junction bases outside the gene matches: 9. CDR3 DNA sequence: TGCAGCTTCCGCACCGGGACAGGGGCCTACGAGCAGTACTTC. Amino acids: CSFRTGTGAYEQYF.

The rearrangement uses TRBV11-2 and TRBJ2-7; 10 nucleotides match TRBD1. Trimming at V came to 5 bases and at J to 3 bases, leaving 4 bases not matched to a gene. Germline assignment: CDR1 SGHAT and CDR2 FQNNGV. The CDR3 contains 14 residues. CDR3 coding DNA: TGTGCCAGCAGCCTGGGGACAGGGGTCTACGAGCAGTACTTC. Residues: CASSLGTGVYEQYF.

This clone was counted only a few times. The germline gene is not matched at one end of the junction; a read error may be the cause. V and J are TRBV7-9 and TRBJ2-1; 9 bases map to TRBD2. The CDR3 consists of 17 residues. Germline-derived CDR1 and CDR2 are SEHNR and FQNEAQ (reference sequence). CDR3 sequence: CSSSLERASGVYNEQFF. DNA of the CDR3: TGTTCCAGCAGCTTAGAAAGAGCTAGCGGGGTCTACAATGAGCAGTTCTTC.

The chain employs TRBV7-8 and TRBJ1-2; the D is unclear. The CDR3 is made up of 13 amino acids. V was pared by 8 bases and J by 4 bases, with 14 bases between. Germline values: CDR1 SGHVS, CDR2 FQNEAQ. CDR3 sequence reads: CASQPYSSYGYTF. The CDR3 DNA is TGTGCCAGCCAGCCGTACAGCTCCTATGGCTACACCTTC.

The chain uses TRBV16 and TRBJ1-1; 7 bases are a match to TRBD1. Trimming took 4 bases from V and 3 from J; bases not matched to a gene: 8. This CDR3 is 15 amino acids long. The germline V gene has CDR1 KGHSY and CDR2 FQNENV. CDR3 in DNA: TGTGCCAGCAGCCGGTTGGGACAGAGCTACACTGAAGCTTTCTTT. Its protein product is CASSRLGQSYTEAFF.

This clone was seen a single time. The chain has TRBV6-5 and TRBJ2-7; D possibly corresponds to TRBD2 (6 bases). The V gene lost 1 base and the J gene lost 4 bases, with 11 bases spanning the gap. The germline V gene has CDR1 MNHEY and CDR2 SVGAGI. CDR3 length: 14 residues. The CDR3 DNA reads as TGTGCCAGCAGTTACTTCCCCGCGGGGTACGAGCAGTACTTC. It is translated as CASSYFPAGYEQYF.

The chain combines TRBV4-1 with TRBJ2-6, with D uncertain. CDR1 is MGHRA and CDR2 is YSYEKL in the germline V gene. The CDR3 runs 18 residues. V was trimmed by 4 bases and J by 4 bases, leaving 20 bases between them. CDR3 bases: TGCGCCAGCAGCCCGGATGATGGCGGCCTCCCCGGGGCCAACGTCCTGACTTTC. Translating it yields CASSPDDGGLPGANVLTF.

V is TRBV5-1 and J is TRBJ1-2; the D is unclear. Between the trimmed V and J ends, which lost 0 bases and 1 base, there was a span of 7 bases. The germline CDR1 and CDR2 sequences are SGHRS and YFSETQ. CDR3 length equals 14 residues. CDR3 sequence: CASSLVAGNYGYTF. CDR3 bases: TGCGCCAGCAGCTTGGTGGCGGGTAACTATGGCTACACCTTC.

The CDR3 spells CASSPPGRAGNTIYF. DNA for the CDR3: TGTGCCAGCTCACCACCGGGCAGGGCTGGAAACACCATATATTTT. The chain links TRBV18 to TRBJ1-3; possible D gene TRBD1, 5 bases. V was cut by 0 bases and J by 2 bases, with 8 bases left in between. In germline, CDR1 is KGHSH, CDR2 LQKENI. This CDR3 spans 15 amino acids.

With regard to this clone: One end of the junction does not line up with germline, which may come from a read error. This chain uses TRBV7-9 with TRBJ1-5; no clear D gene. This CDR3 comprises 14 residues. CDR1 and CDR2 from the germline V gene are SEHNR and FQNEAQ (reference sequence). The CDR3 DNA sequence: TGTGCCAGCAGCTTAGAGGATAGCAATCAGCCCCGGCATTTT. It codes for CASSLEDSNQPRHF.

This clone showed up just a few times. The chain combines TRBV4-1 with TRBJ2-7; the match to TRBD1 covers 7 bases. This CDR3 has 11 residues. V lost 4 bases to trimming and J lost 10 bases; unmatched junction nucleotides: 4. Per the germline V gene, CDR1 is MGHRA and CDR2 is YSYEKL. CDR3: CASSLDRVQYF. The CDR3 region has the DNA TGCGCCAGCAGCCTTGACAGGGTCCAGTACTTC.

The chain is built from TRBV2 and TRBJ1-5; 7 bases match TRBD1. V dropped 7 bases and J dropped 2; count of bases not matched to a gene: 11. There are 16 residues in the CDR3. CDR1 and CDR2 from the germline V gene are SNHLY and FYNNEI. CDR3 in amino acids: CASMHDRELGNQPQHF. The CDR3 DNA reads TGTGCCAGCATGCACGACAGGGAACTCGGCAATCAGCCCCAGCATTTT.

The chain has TRBV18 and TRBJ2-7; 8 bases align to TRBD1. V lost 6 bases and J lost 4; bases outside the gene matches: 11. Germline CDR1 reads KGHSH; CDR2 reads LQKENI. The CDR3 consists of 15 residues. Here the CDR3 reads CASSRTGPTGYEQYF. As DNA, the CDR3 is TGTGCCAGCTCCCGGACAGGGCCGACGGGGTACGAGCAGTACTTC.

The V call is TRBV11-2, the J call TRBJ2-3; D perhaps matches TRBD2 (6 bases). CDR3 size: 11 residues. The V gene lost 5 bases and the J gene lost 10 bases, with 10 bases spanning the gap. CDR1 is SGHAT and CDR2 is FQNNGV in the germline V gene. The CDR3 protein is CASSTGVSQYF. CDR3 sequence (DNA): TGTGCCAGCAGCACGGGGGTCTCGCAGTATTTT.

This clone was counted between two and nine times. The V and J genes are TRBV6-1 and TRBJ1-1, with TRBD1 matching 7 bases. V lost 5 bases and J lost 4; bases outside the gene matches: 7. The germline V gene encodes CDR1 MNHNS and CDR2 SASEGT. The CDR3 runs to 14 residues. The DNA of the CDR3 is TGTGCCAGCAGTTATCCGGACAGGCTCACTGAAGCTTTCTTT. This gives the protein CASSYPDRLTEAFF.

The J gene is TRBJ2-7, the V gene TRBV7-6; TRBD2 might be the D (5 bases). Germline values: CDR1 SGHVS, CDR2 FNYEAQ. The CDR3 covers 16 residues. V was cut by 6 bases and J by 3 bases, with 21 bases left in between. CDR3 nucleotides: TGTGCCAGCAGTCACGCCTCGTCCGGGGTACTCTACGAGCAGTACTTC. Translation gives CASSHASSGVLYEQYF.